This T cell receptor (beta chain) was captured in a study of cytomegalovirus exposure and HLA in healthy donors. The study's findings and limits: Previously analyzed data showed that most TCR beta V segments were productive at a frequency of about 90% or about 30%.

In the case of this clone: Antigen: not known.

With 60 Vbeta and 13 Jbeta primers, the PCR was carried out. Clones were read by immunoSEQ multiplex PCR, and TCRdb kept only the in-frame ones, dropping some. This table has roughly 140,000 clones, more than 75% appearing once. V gave up 0 bases and J gave up 4 bases, with 7 bases separating them. The CDR3 runs 14 residues. Per germline, CDR1 SEHNR and CDR2 FQNEAQ (reference sequence). The specimen sequenced was PBMCs. V is TRBV7-9 and J is TRBJ2-1; D perhaps matches TRBD2 (6 bases). The clonotype comes from a woman aged 40 to 49 in good health and CMV-seropositive. The DNA of the CDR3 is TGTGCCAGCAGCTTAGCTAGCGGATACAATGAGCAGTTCTTC. This sequence encodes CASSLASGYNEQFF.